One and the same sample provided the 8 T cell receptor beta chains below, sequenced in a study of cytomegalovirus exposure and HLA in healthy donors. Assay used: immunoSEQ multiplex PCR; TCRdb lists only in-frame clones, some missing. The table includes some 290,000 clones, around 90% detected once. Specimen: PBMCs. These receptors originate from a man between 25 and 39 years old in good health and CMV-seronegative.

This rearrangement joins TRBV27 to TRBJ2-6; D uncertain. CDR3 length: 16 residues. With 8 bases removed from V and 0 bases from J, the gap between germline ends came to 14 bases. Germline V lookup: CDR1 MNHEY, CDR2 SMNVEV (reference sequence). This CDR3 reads CASSSLVSSGANVLTF. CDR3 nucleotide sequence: TGTGCCAGCTCATCCTTAGTGAGCTCTGGGGCCAACGTCCTGACTTTC.

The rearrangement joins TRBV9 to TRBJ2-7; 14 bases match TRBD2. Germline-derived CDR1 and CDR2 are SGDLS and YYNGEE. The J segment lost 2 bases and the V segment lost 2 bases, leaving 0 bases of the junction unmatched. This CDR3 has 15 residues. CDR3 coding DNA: TGTGCCAGCAGCGTGACTAGCGGGGGGGCCTACGAGCAGTACTTC. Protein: CASSVTSGGAYEQYF.

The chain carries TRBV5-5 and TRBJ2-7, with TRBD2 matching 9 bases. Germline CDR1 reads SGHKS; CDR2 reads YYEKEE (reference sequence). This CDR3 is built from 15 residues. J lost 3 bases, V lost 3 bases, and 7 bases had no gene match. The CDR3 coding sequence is TGTGCCAGCAGCTCCGATGGGACTAGCCTCTACGAGCAGTACTTC. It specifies CASSSDGTSLYEQYF. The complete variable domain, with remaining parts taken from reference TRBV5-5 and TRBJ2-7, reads DAGVTQSPTHLIKTRGQQVTLRCSPISGHKSVSWYQQVLGQGPQFIFQYYEKEERGRGNFPDRFSARQFPNYSSELNVNALLLGDSALYLCASSSDGTSLYEQYFGPGTRLTVT.

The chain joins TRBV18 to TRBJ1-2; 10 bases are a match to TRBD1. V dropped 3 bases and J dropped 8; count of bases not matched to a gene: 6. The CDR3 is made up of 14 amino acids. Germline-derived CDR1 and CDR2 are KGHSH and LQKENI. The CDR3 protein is CASSPPGQGFGYTF. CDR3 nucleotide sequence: TGTGCCAGCTCACCTCCGGGACAGGGGTTCGGCTACACCTTC. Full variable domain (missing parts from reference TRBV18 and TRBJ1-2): NAGVMQNPRHLVRRRGQEARLRCSPMKGHSHVYWYRQLPEEGLKFMVYLQKENIIDESGMPKERFSAEFPKEGPSILRIQQVVRGDSAAYFCASSPPGQGFGYTFGSGTRLTVV.

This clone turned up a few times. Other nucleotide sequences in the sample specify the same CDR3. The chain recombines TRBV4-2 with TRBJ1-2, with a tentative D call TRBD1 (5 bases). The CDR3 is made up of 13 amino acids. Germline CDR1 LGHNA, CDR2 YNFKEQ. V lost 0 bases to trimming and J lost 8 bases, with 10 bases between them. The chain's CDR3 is CASSQDRVGGYTF. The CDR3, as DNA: TGTGCCAGCAGCCAAGACAGGGTTGGAGGCTACACCTTC.

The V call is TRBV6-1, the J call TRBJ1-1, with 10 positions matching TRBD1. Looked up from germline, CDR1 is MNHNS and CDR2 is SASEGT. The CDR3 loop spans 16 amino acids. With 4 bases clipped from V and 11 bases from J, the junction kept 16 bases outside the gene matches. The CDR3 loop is CASSVPGTGDPGAAFF. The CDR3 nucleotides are TGTGCCAGCAGTGTCCCCGGGACAGGGGATCCGGGGGCGGCTTTCTTT.

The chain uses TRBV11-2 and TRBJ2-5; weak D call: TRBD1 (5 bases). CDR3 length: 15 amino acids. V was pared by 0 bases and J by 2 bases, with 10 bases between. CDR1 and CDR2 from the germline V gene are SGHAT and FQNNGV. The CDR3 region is CASSLEGVGQETQYF. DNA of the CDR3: TGTGCCAGCAGCTTAGAAGGGGTGGGGCAAGAGACCCAGTACTTC.

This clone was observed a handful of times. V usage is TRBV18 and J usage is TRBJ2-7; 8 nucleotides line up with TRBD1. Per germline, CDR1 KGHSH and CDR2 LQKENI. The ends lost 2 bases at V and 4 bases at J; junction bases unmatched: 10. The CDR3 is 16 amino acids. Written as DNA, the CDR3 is TGTGCCAGCTCACCAGTTACCGGGACAGGCTCTTACGAGCAGTACTTC. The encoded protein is CASSPVTGTGSYEQYF.